This paragraph reports one T cell receptor (beta chain). Its antigen is undetermined. Sequenced by immunoSEQ multiplex PCR; TCRdb stores in-frame clones only, minus some. The sample has some 160,000 clones, about 88% seen once; the top ten hold approximately 3.1%. The CDR3 consists of 12 residues. Per the germline V gene, CDR1 is MNHNS and CDR2 is SASEGT. V was pared by 8 bases and J by 1 base, with 9 bases between. This entry comes from a study of cytomegalovirus exposure and HLA in healthy donors. In the study overall: In a later analysis, the roughly 120 validation repertoires were reported to have used the same platform as the roughly 700 first-cohort repertoires.

Study-level results: Later, an analysis found that TCR clusters from the first cohort tended to co-occur in the 120 or so validation repertoires. The study labeled 180 or so TCR beta chains cytomegalovirus-associated. Specificity for CMV antigens was confirmed in vitro for three of the CMV-associated chains.

This clonotype was sampled from a man aged 18 to 35 in good health and CMV-seronegative. The chain employs TRBV6-1 and TRBJ2-7; D might be TRBD1 (5 bases). The sequencing sample was made of PBMCs. The CDR3 here is CASGAVSYEQYF. The CDR3 region has the DNA TGTGCCAGCGGGGCGGTTTCCTACGAGCAGTACTTC.